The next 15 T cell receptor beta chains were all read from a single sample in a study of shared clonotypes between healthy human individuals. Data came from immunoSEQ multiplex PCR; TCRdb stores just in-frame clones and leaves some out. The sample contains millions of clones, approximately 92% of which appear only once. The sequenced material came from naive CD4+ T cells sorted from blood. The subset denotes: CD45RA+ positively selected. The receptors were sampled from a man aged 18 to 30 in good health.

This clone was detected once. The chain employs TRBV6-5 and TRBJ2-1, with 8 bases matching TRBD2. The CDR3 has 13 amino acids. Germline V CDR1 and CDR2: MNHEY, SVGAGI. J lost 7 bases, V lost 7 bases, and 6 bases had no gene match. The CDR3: CASTASGRNEQFF. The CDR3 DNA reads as TGTGCCAGCACCGCTAGCGGGCGGAATGAGCAGTTCTTC.

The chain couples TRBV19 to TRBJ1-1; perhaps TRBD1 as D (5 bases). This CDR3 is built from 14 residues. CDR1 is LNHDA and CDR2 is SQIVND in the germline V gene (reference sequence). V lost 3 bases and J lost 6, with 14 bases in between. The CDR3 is CASSIPGTSAEAFF. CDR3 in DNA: TGTGCCAGTAGTATCCCCGGGACTTCTGCTGAAGCTTTCTTT. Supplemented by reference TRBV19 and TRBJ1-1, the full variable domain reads DGGITQSPKYLFRKEGQNVTLSCEQNLNHDAMYWYRQDPGQGLRLIYYSQIVNDFQKGDIAEGYSVSREKKESFPLTVTSAQKNPTAFYLCASSIPGTSAEAFFGQGTRLTVV.

The CDR3 here is CASSLEGGGQPQHF. The CDR3 region has the DNA TGTGCCAGCAGCTTAGAAGGGGGAGGACAGCCCCAGCATTTT. This rearrangement joins TRBV7-9 to TRBJ1-5; possibly TRBD1 for D (6 bases). V gave up 1 base and J gave up 7 bases, with 11 bases separating them. The CDR3 contains 14 residues. From germline, CDR1 is SEHNR and CDR2 FQNEAQ (reference sequence).

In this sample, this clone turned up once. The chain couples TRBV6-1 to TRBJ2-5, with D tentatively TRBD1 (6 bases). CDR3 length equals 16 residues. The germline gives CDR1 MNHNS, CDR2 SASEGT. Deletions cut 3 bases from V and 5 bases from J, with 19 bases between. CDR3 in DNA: TGTGCCAGCAGTGATTCGAGCCAGGGGATTTCGGAGACCCAGTACTTC. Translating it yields CASSDSSQGISETQYF.

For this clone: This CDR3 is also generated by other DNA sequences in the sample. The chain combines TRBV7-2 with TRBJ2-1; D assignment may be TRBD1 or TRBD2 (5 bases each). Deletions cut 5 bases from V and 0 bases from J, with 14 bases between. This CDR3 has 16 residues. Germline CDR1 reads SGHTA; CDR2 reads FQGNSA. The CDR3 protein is CASSPTGTVSYNEQFF. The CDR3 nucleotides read TGTGCCAGCAGCCCAACCGGGACCGTCTCCTACAATGAGCAGTTCTTC. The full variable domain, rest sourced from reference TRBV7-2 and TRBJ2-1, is GAGVSQSPSNKVTEKGKDVELRCDPISGHTALYWYRQSLGQGLEFLIYFQGNSAPDKSGLPSDRFSAERTGGSVSTLTIQRTQQEDSAVYLCASSPTGTVSYNEQFFGPGTRLTVL.

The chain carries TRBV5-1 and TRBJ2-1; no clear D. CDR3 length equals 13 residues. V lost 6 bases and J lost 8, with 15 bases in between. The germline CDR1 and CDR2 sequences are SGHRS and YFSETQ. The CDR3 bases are TGCGCCAGCAACGACGGAATTTTGGATGAGCAGTTCTTC. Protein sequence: CASNDGILDEQFF. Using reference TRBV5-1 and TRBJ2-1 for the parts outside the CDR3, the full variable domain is KAGVTQTPRYLIKTRGQQVTLSCSPISGHRSVSWYQQTPGQGLQFLFEYFSETQRNKGNFPGRFSGRQFSNSRSEMNVSTLELGDSALYLCASNDGILDEQFFGPGTRLTVL.

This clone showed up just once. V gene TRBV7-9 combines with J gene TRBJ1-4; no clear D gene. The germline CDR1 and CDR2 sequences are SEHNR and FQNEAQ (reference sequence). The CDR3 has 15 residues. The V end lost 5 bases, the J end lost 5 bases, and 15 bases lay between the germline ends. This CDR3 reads CASSPGSPRNEKLFF. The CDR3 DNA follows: TGTGCCAGCAGCCCTGGGTCCCCGAGGAATGAAAAACTGTTTTTT.

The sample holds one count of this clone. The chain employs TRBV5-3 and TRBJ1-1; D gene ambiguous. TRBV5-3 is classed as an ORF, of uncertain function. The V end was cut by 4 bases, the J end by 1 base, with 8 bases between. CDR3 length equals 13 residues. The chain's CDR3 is CARSHHANTEAFF. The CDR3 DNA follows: TGTGCCAGAAGCCACCACGCGAACACTGAAGCTTTCTTT.

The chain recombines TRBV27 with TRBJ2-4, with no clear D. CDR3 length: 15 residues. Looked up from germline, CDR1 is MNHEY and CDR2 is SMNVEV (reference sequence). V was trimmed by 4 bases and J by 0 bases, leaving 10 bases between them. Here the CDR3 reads CASSSFGIAKNIQYF. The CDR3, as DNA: TGTGCCAGCAGTTCCTTTGGCATAGCCAAAAACATTCAGTACTTC.

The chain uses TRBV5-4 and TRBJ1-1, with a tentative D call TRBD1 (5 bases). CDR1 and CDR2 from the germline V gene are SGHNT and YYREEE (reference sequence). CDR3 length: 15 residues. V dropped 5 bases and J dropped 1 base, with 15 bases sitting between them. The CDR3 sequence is CASRRDRPPNTEAFF. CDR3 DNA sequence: TGTGCCAGCAGAAGGGACCGACCCCCGAACACTGAAGCTTTCTTT.

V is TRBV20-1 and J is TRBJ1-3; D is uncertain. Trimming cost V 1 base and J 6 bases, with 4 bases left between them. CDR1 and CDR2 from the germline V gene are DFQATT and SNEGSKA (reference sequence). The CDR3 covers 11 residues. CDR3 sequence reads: CSARGKNTIYF. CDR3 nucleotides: TGCAGTGCTAGAGGCAAAAACACCATATATTTT.

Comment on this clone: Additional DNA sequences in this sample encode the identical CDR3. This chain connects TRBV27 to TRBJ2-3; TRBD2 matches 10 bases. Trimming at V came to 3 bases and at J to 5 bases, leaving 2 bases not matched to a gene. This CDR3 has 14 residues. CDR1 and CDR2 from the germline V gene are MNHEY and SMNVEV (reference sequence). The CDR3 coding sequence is TGTGCCAGCAGTTTCCTAGCGGGGGTAGATACGCAGTATTTT. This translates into CASSFLAGVDTQYF.

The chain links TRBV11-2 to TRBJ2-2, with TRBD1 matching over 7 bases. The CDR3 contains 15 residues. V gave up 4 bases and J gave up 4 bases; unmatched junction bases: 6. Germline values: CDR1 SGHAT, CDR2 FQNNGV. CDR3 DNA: TGTGCCAGCAGCTCAGACAGGGCAATCACCGGGGAGCTGTTTTTT. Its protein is CASSSDRAITGELFF.

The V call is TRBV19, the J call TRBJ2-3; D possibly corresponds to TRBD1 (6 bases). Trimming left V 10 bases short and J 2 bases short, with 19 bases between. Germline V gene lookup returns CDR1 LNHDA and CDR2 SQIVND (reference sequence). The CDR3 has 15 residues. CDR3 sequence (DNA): TGTGCCACCCTCAGCAGGGGACGACACACAGATACGCAGTATTTT. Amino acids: CATLSRGRHTDTQYF.

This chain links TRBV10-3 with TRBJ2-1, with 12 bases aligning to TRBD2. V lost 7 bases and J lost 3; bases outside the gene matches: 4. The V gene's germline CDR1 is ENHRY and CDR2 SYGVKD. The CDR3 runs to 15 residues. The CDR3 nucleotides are TGTGCCATCACCAGACTAGCGGGGGACTACAATGAGCAGTTCTTC. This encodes CAITRLAGDYNEQFF.